Reported below is one TCR beta chain. Per germline, CDR1 SGHRS and CDR2 YFSETQ. The CDR3 totals 15 residues. V lost 1 base to trimming and J lost 3 bases, with 13 bases between them. These data originate in a study of blood T cell repertoires in COVID-19. About the study: Donors in the United States, Italy and Spain gave samples during acute or convalescent COVID-19. The analysed material was cDNA or gDNA that came from T cells, B-cell-depleted T cells, or PBMCs.

Authors' processing steps: Amplification of reference gene primers was used by the study to estimate nucleated cell counts. Here immunoSEQ multiplex PCR was the method, and the copy in TCRdb shows in-frame clones only, minus some. From that table come the V and J calls and clone size; the DNA was used to work out D and trimming. This sample carries 200,000 to 250,000 clones, about 83% of them seen once, and the ten largest clones take around an eighth. This TCR derives from a man older than 75 with acute or convalescent COVID-19. Material: peripheral blood. The V call is TRBV5-1, the J call TRBJ2-5; weak D call: TRBD2 (7 bases). In DNA, the CDR3 is TGCGCCAGCAGCTTGTTCGGGGGGCGGGAAGAGACCCAGTACTTC. Amino acids: CASSLFGGREETQYF.